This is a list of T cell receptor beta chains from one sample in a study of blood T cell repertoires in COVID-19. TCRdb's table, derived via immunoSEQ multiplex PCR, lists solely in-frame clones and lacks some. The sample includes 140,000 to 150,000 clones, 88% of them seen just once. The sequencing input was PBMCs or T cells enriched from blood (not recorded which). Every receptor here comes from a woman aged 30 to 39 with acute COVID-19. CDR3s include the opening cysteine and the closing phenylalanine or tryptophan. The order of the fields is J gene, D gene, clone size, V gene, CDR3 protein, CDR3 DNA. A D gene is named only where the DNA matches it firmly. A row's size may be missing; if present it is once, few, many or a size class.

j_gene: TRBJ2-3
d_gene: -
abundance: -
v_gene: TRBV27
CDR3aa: CASSLRATDTQYF
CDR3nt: TGTGCCAGCAGTTTACGCGCCACAGATACGCAGTATTTT

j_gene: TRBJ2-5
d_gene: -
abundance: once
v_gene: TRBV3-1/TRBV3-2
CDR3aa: CASGLLAKETQYF
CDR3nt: TGTGCCAGCGGTCTCTTGGCCAAAGAGACCCAGTACTTC

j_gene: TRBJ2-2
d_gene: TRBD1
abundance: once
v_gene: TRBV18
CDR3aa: CASSGQGTGELFF
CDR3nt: TGTGCCAGCTCAGGACAGGGGACCGGGGAGCTGTTTTTT

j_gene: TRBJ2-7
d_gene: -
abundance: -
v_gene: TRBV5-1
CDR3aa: CASSLAGEFQYF
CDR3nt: TGCGCCAGCAGCTTGGCGGGAGAGTTCCAGTACTTC

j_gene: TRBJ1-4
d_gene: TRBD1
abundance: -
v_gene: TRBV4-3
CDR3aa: CASSQEPDRGVEKLFF
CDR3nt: TGCGCCAGCAGCCAGGAACCGGACAGGGGTGTTGAAAAACTGTTTTTT

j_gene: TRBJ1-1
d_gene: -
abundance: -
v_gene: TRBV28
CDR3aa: CASSQNTEAFF
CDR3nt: TGTGCCAGCAGCCAGAACACTGAAGCTTTCTTT

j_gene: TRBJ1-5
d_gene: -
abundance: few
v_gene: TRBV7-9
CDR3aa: CASSSTDSNQPQHF
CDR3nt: TGTGCCAGCAGCTCGACAGATAGCAATCAGCCCCAGCATTTT

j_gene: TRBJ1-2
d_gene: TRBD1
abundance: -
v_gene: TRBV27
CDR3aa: CASKPQGDLSGYTF
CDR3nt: TGTGCCAGCAAACCCCAGGGGGATCTCAGTGGCTACACCTTC

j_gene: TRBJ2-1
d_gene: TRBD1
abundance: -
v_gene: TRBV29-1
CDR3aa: CSVEGADRGPYNEQFF
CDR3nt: TGCAGCGTTGAAGGAGCAGACAGGGGACCCTACAATGAGCAGTTCTTC

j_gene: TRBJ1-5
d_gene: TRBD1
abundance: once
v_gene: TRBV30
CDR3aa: CAWDREYQPQHF
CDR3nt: TGTGCCTGGGACAGGGAATATCAGCCCCAGCATTTT

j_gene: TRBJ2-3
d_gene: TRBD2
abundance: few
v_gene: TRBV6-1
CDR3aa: CASSGRLAGGLVDTQYF
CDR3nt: TGTGCCAGCAGTGGTCGACTAGCGGGAGGGCTGGTAGATACGCAGTATTTT

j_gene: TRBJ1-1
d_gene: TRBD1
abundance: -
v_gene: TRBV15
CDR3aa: CATSATGVNTEAFF
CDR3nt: TGTGCCACCAGCGCTACAGGGGTGAACACTGAAGCTTTCTTT

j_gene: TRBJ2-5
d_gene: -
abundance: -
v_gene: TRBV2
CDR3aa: CASSTSVSMRMETQYF
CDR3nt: TGTGCCAGCAGTACCTCGGTTAGCATGCGGATGGAGACCCAGTACTTC

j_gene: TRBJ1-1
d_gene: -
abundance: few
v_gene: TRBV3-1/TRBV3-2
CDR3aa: CASSPETGQLNTEAFF
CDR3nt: TGTGCCAGCAGCCCTGAAACCGGACAGTTGAACACTGAAGCTTTCTTT

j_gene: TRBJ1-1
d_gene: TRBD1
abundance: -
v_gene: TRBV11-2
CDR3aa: CASSTPRAGGTEAFF
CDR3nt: TGTGCCAGCAGCACCCCCCGGGCAGGGGGCACTGAAGCTTTCTTT

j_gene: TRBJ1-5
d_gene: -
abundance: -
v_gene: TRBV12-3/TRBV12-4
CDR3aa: CASSLGQDQPQHF
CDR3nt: TGTGCCAGCAGTTTAGGACAGGATCAGCCCCAGCATTTT

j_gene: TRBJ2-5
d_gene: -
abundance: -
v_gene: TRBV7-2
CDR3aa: CASSSDSFQETQYF
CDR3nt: TGTGCCAGCAGCTCCGACAGTTTCCAAGAGACCCAGTACTTC

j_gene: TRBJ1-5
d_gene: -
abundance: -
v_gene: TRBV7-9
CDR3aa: CASSQDSNQPQHF
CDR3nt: TGTGCCAGCTCCCAGGATAGCAATCAGCCCCAGCATTTT

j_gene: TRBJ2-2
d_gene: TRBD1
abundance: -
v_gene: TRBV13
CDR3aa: CASIDRAPGELFF
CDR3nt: TGTGCCAGCATCGACAGGGCCCCCGGGGAGCTGTTTTTT

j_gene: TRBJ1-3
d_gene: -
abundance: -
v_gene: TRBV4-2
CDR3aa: CASSQVAQLGGSGNTIYF
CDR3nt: TGTGCCAGCAGCCAAGTCGCACAGCTCGGAGGCTCTGGAAACACCATATATTTT

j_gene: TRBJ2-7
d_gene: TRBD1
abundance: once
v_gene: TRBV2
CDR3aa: CASRDRVYEQYF
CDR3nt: TGTGCCAGCCGGGACAGGGTGTACGAGCAGTACTTC

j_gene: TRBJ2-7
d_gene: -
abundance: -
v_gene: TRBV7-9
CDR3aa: CASSLLTYEQYF
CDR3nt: TGTGCCAGCAGCCTACTCACCTACGAGCAGTACTTC

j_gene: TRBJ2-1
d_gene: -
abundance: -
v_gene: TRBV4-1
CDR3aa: CASSPGWADSYNEQFF
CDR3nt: TGCGCCAGCAGCCCTGGGTGGGCAGACTCCTACAATGAGCAGTTCTTC

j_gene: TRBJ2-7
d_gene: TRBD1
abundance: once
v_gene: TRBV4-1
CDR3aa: CASSQDGDRFYEQYF
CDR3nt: TGCGCCAGCAGCCAAGACGGGGACAGGTTCTACGAGCAGTACTTC

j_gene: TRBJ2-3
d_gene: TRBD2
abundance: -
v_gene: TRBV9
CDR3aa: CASSVGAGATDTQYF
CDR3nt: TGTGCCAGCAGCGTAGGGGCGGGAGCCACAGATACGCAGTATTTT

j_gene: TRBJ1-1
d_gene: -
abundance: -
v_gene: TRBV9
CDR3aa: CASSVEFPTRGTEAFF
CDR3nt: TGTGCCAGCAGCGTAGAGTTCCCGACCAGGGGCACTGAAGCTTTCTTT

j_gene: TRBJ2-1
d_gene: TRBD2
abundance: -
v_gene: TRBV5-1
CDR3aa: CASSPRTSGSNEQFF
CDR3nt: TGCGCCAGCAGCCCCCGGACTAGCGGGAGTAATGAGCAGTTCTTC

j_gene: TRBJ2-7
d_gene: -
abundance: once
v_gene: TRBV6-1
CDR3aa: CASSEEMRPNEQYF
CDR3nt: TGTGCCAGCAGTGAAGAGATGAGGCCAAACGAGCAGTACTTC

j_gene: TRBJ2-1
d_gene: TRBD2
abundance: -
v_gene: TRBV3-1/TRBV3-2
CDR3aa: CASSLRRRGLAVGSSYNEQFF
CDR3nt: TGTGCCAGCAGCCTTAGAAGGCGGGGACTAGCTGTCGGTAGCTCCTACAATGAGCAGTTCTTC

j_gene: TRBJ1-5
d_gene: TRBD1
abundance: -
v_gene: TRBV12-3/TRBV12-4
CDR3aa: CASSQDRVSQHF
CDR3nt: TGTGCCAGCAGTCAGGACAGGGTGAGCCAGCATTTT

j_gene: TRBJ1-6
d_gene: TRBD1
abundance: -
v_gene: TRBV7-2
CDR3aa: CASSLDRVNHNSPLHF
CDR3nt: TGTGCCAGCAGCTTGGACAGGGTGAATCATAATTCACCCCTCCACTTT

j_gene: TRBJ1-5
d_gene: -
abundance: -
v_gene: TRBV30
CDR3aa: CAWSALGGYQPQHF
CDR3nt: TGTGCCTGGAGTGCCCTCGGGGGATATCAGCCCCAGCATTTT